These 20 T cell receptor beta chains were sequenced from one sample in a study of shared clonotypes between healthy human individuals. Positive CCR7 selection of CD45RO-negative cells yielded the naive CD8 cells, and terminally differentiated effector memory CD45RA+ cells were excluded. The data were produced by immunoSEQ multiplex PCR, yet TCRdb's version contains in-frame clones alone and is incomplete. The sample carries about 2 million clones, around 96% recorded once. The sequenced sample was naive CD8+ T cells sorted from blood. These receptors were taken from a man younger than 35 in good health.

The rearrangement uses TRBV4-1 and TRBJ2-7; 8 positions match TRBD1. Germline V gene data show CDR1 as MGHRA and CDR2 as YSYEKL. This CDR3 has 16 residues. V was clipped by 0 bases and J by 3 bases; unmatched bases: 7. The CDR3, as DNA: TGCGCCAGCAGCCAAGATCACAGGGGGGAATTCTACGAGCAGTACTTC. Its protein is CASSQDHRGEFYEQYF.

The chain couples TRBV30 to TRBJ2-1, with D perhaps TRBD1 or TRBD2 (5 bases each). Germline CDR1 GTSNPN, CDR2 SVGIG (reference sequence). Between the trimmed V and J ends, which lost 0 bases and 8 bases, there was a span of 11 bases. CDR3 length: 13 amino acids. CDR3 amino acids: CAWSVGAAYEQFF. For the CDR3, the DNA is TGTGCCTGGAGTGTCGGGGCGGCCTATGAGCAGTTCTTC.

The J gene is TRBJ1-5, the V gene TRBV19; possibly TRBD1 for D (5 bases). V was trimmed by 7 bases and J by 4 bases, leaving 17 bases between them. Germline CDR1 and CDR2: LNHDA and SQIVND (reference sequence). The length of the CDR3 is 15 residues. The CDR3 DNA follows: TGTGCCAGTACCCTAGTCGGCGGGGCGAATCAGCCCCAGCATTTT. Residues: CASTLVGGANQPQHF.

V usage is TRBV10-1 and J usage is TRBJ2-1, with 8 bases fitting TRBD2. The V gene's germline CDR1 is WNHNN and CDR2 SYGVQD (reference sequence). CDR3 size: 13 residues. J lost 7 bases, V lost 2 bases, and 1 base had no gene match. The CDR3 DNA follows: TGCGCCAGCAGTGAGCCGGGGGGGAATGAGCAGTTCTTC. Its protein product is CASSEPGGNEQFF.

CDR3 residues: CASSLSPGAGGANEQFF. In DNA form, the CDR3 reads TGTGCCAGCAGTTTATCACCCGGGGCGGGAGGCGCTAATGAGCAGTTCTTC. The chain joins TRBV27 to TRBJ2-1; the match to TRBD2 covers 8 bases. After removal of 0 bases from V and 7 bases from J, the junction contained 11 bases not matched to a gene. Per germline, CDR1 MNHEY and CDR2 SMNVEV (reference sequence). There are 17 residues in the CDR3.

The chain carries TRBV7-3 and TRBJ2-5; a possible D gene is TRBD1 (6 bases). V shed 5 bases and J shed 2 bases, with 15 bases lying between them. The CDR3 length is 15 residues. Looked up from germline, CDR1 is SGHTA and CDR2 is FQGTGA. CDR3 protein: CASSQTRDTQETQYF. The DNA for the CDR3 is TGTGCCAGCAGCCAAACCCGGGACACACAAGAGACCCAGTACTTC. The variable domain in full, with the rest retrieved from reference TRBV7-3 and TRBJ2-5, is GAGVSQTPSNKVTEKGKYVELRCDPISGHTALYWYRQSLGQGPEFLIYFQGTGAADDSGLPNDRFFAVRPEGSVSTLKIQRTERGDSAVYLCASSQTRDTQETQYFGPGTRLLVL.

This clone was found once. CDR3 loop: CASSPETSRSYEQYF. The DNA for the CDR3 is TGTGCCAGCTCACCAGAAACGTCCCGCTCCTACGAGCAGTACTTC. V usage is TRBV18 and J usage is TRBJ2-7, with no clear D. The CDR3 runs to 15 residues. The germline CDR1 and CDR2 sequences are KGHSH and LQKENI. V shed 2 bases and J shed 0 bases, with 11 bases lying between them. The full variable domain, its missing parts supplied by reference TRBV18 and TRBJ2-7, is NAGVMQNPRHLVRRRGQEARLRCSPMKGHSHVYWYRQLPEEGLKFMVYLQKENIIDESGMPKERFSAEFPKEGPSILRIQQVVRGDSAAYFCASSPETSRSYEQYFGPGTRLTVT.

This clone came up once. V and J are TRBV9 and TRBJ2-3, with D perhaps TRBD1 (6 bases). V was trimmed by 0 bases and J by 2 bases, leaving 10 bases between them. This CDR3 spans 15 amino acids. Germline V lookup: CDR1 SGDLS, CDR2 YYNGEE. In nucleotides, the CDR3 is TGTGCCAGCAGCGTAGCGGACAGCCTCACAGATACGCAGTATTTT. The encoded protein is CASSVADSLTDTQYF.

Note on this clone: At one boundary the junction diverges from the germline segment, which might be a read error. V is TRBV2 and J is TRBJ1-1, with D uncertain. The CDR3 totals 14 residues. Per germline, CDR1 SNHLY and CDR2 FYNNEI. The CDR3 DNA reads TGTGCCAGCAGCGAAGGGTACATCAACACTGAAGCTTTCTTT. Its protein product is CASSEGYINTEAFF.

In regard to this clone: Other DNA sequences from this sample encode an identical CDR3 as well. CDR3 sequence reads: CASSHDRAYEQYF. CDR3 DNA sequence: TGCGCCAGCAGCCACGACAGGGCCTACGAGCAGTACTTC. The chain joins TRBV4-1 to TRBJ2-7, with 7 bases that match TRBD1. V lost 3 bases, J lost 2 bases, and 1 base stayed unmatched. CDR3 size: 13 residues. In germline, CDR1 is MGHRA, CDR2 YSYEKL.

This clone was counted only a few times. This rearrangement joins TRBV9 to TRBJ2-1, with TRBD2 matching 11 bases. V was clipped by 0 bases and J by 4 bases; unmatched bases: 6. Germline lookup yields CDR1 SGDLS and CDR2 YYNGEE. This CDR3 comprises 17 residues. CDR3 in amino acids: CASSVDLAGGLYNEQFF. The CDR3 region has the DNA TGTGCCAGCAGCGTAGACCTAGCGGGAGGATTGTACAATGAGCAGTTCTTC.

The rearrangement links TRBV6-5 to TRBJ1-2; D call uncertain. The germline CDR1 and CDR2 sequences are MNHEY and SVGAGI. V lost 3 bases, J lost 4 bases, and 15 bases lay in between. The CDR3 totals 15 residues. This chain's CDR3 is CASSYGEGSAYGYTF. CDR3 nucleotides: TGTGCCAGCAGTTATGGGGAGGGCTCCGCCTATGGCTACACCTTC.

The chain has TRBV18 and TRBJ1-1; D is undetermined. V gave up 6 bases and J gave up 0 bases, with 11 bases separating them. The CDR3 runs to 14 residues. The V gene's germline CDR1 is KGHSH and CDR2 LQKENI. In DNA form, the CDR3 reads TGTGCCAGCTCCGAGACGGCGATGAACACTGAAGCTTTCTTT. Amino acid sequence: CASSETAMNTEAFF.

CDR3 residues: CASSHDRGTYEQYF. In nucleotides, the CDR3 is TGTGCCAGCAGCCACGACAGGGGGACCTACGAGCAGTACTTC. V gene TRBV5-4 combines with J gene TRBJ2-7; 9 bases line up with TRBD1. Germline-derived CDR1 and CDR2 are SGHNT and YYREEE (reference sequence). The length of the CDR3 is 14 residues. With 4 bases clipped from V and 2 bases from J, the junction kept 4 bases outside the gene matches.

The gene calls are TRBV4-2 and TRBJ2-2; 8 bases agree with TRBD2. The V gene end was trimmed by 0 bases and the J gene end by 5 bases; junction bases not matched to a gene: 8. The CDR3 has 17 residues. The germline CDR1 and CDR2 sequences are LGHNA and YNFKEQ. The CDR3 protein is CASSQESAGVLTGELFF. DNA of the CDR3: TGTGCCAGCAGCCAAGAATCAGCGGGGGTTCTAACCGGGGAGCTGTTTTTT.

The chain couples TRBV18 to TRBJ2-7, with TRBD1 matching over 9 bases. Germline CDR1 KGHSH, CDR2 LQKENI. The V and J ends lost 2 bases and 7 bases, in that order; junction bases with no gene match: 9. There are 15 residues in the CDR3. The CDR3 nucleotides are TGTGCCAGCTCACCAACCGGGACAGGGAGAGAAGAGCAGTACTTC. This encodes CASSPTGTGREEQYF.

The V call is TRBV13, the J call TRBJ2-5; 10 nucleotides align to TRBD1. The germline CDR1 and CDR2 sequences are PRHDT and FYEKMQ (reference sequence). The CDR3 spans 20 residues. J lost 4 bases, V lost 5 bases, and 22 bases had no gene match. CDR3 residues: CASSVAGTGAIGFGVETQYF. Written as DNA, the CDR3 is TGTGCCAGCAGCGTAGCCGGGACAGGGGCCATCGGGTTTGGAGTAGAGACCCAGTACTTC.

The chain recombines TRBV5-4 with TRBJ1-2; D is ambiguous. CDR1 is SGHNT, CDR2 YYREEE, per germline (reference sequence). This CDR3 has 12 residues. With 0 bases removed from V and 8 bases from J, the gap between germline ends came to 8 bases. CDR3 sequence (DNA): TGTGCCAGCAGCTTGGCTACAGACGGCTACACCTTC. Its translation is CASSLATDGYTF.

The CDR3 here is CASSQQAENQPQHF. In DNA, the CDR3 is TGCGCCAGCAGCCAACAGGCGGAGAATCAGCCCCAGCATTTT. The chain has TRBV4-1 and TRBJ1-5; D gene uncertain. The CDR3 has 14 amino acids. The germline CDR1 and CDR2 sequences are MGHRA and YSYEKL. Deletions cut 2 bases from V and 4 bases from J, with 9 bases between.

The J gene is TRBJ2-3, the V gene TRBV30; D is tentatively TRBD1 or TRBD2 (5 bases each). Between the trimmed V and J ends, which lost 1 base and 1 base, there was a span of 18 bases. Germline V gene lookup returns CDR1 GTSNPN and CDR2 SVGIG (reference sequence). The CDR3 spans 17 residues. The DNA for the CDR3 is TGTGCCTGGAGTGGGCCCCGGTGGGACGAACGCACAGATACGCAGTATTTT. Protein: CAWSGPRWDERTDTQYF.